This record concerns one T cell receptor (beta chain) sequence. This entry is derived from a study of PD-1 blockade in classical Hodgkin lymphoma. Brentuximab vedotin exposure varied, and every patient relapsed after autologous stem cell transplantation. Sequenced by immunoSEQ multiplex PCR; TCRdb stores in-frame clones only, minus some. The table records around 35,000 clones, around nine tenths of them present only once. The V end lost 5 bases, the J end lost 2 bases, and 19 bases lay between the germline ends. CDR3 length: 16 amino acids. Germline V gives CDR1 MDHEN, CDR2 SYDVKM. Sequences were derived from peripheral blood mononuclear cells (PBMCs), sampled before the second cycle of nivolumab. This receptor was obtained from a human donor with classical Hodgkin lymphoma. The chain combines TRBV28 with TRBJ2-7; tentative D call: TRBD2 (7 bases). The CDR3 nucleotides read TGTGCCAGCAGTACCCAGAGCGGGACAACTCCCTACGAGCAGTACTTC. This gives the protein CASSTQSGTTPYEQYF.